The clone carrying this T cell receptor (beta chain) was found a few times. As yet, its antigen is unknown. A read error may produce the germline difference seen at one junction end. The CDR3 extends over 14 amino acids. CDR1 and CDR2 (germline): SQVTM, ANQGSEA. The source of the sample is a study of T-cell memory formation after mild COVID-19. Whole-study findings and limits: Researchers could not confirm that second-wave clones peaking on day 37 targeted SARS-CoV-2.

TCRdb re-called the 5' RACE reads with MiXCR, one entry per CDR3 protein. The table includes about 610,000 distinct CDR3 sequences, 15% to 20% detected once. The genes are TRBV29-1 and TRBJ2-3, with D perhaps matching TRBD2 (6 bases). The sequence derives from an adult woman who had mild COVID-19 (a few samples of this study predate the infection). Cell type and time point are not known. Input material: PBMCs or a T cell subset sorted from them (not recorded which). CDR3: CSVEGAGNTDTQYF. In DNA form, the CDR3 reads TGCAGCGTCGAAGGGGCGGGGAACACAGATACGCAGTATTTT.